These 23 T cell receptor beta chains were all obtained from the same sample, sequenced in a study of T cell responses to AZD1222 COVID-19 vaccine. Sequenced by immunoSEQ multiplex PCR; TCRdb stores in-frame clones only, minus some. Of about 110,000 clones in the sample, 91% were seen once. Sequenced here: peripheral blood, sampled on day 0 of AZD1222 vaccination. The receptor set was obtained from an adult in good health.

As DNA, the CDR3 is TGTGCCACCAGCAGAGAACAGACAAATTCACCCCTCCACTTT. Its translation is CATSREQTNSPLHF. The chain carries TRBV15 and TRBJ1-6; D remains ambiguous. V shed 0 bases and J shed 7 bases, with 7 bases lying between them. The CDR3 spans 14 residues. Germline values: CDR1 LNHNV, CDR2 YYDKDF (reference sequence).

This clone has a single count. The chain uses TRBV5-8 and TRBJ1-4; D possibly corresponds to TRBD1 (6 bases). CDR1 SGHTS and CDR2 YDEGEE come from the germline V gene. There are 16 residues in the CDR3. V lost 0 bases and J 4 bases, leaving 13 bases between the germline ends. The DNA for the CDR3 is TGTGCCAGCAGCTTGGGAGCACAGGGTTTTAATGAAAAACTGTTTTTT. It is translated as CASSLGAQGFNEKLFF.

The V and J genes are TRBV28 and TRBJ2-5, with TRBD2 matching 7 bases. This CDR3 spans 13 amino acids. Trimming at V came to 5 bases and at J to 4 bases, leaving 4 bases not matched to a gene. Germline CDR1 reads MDHEN; CDR2 reads SYDVKM. The CDR3 DNA is TGTGCCAGCAGTCTGGGGGGGAGAGAGACCCAGTACTTC. Translating it yields CASSLGGRETQYF.

The chain couples TRBV19 to TRBJ2-7; TRBD1 is a possible D gene (7 bases). Germline V lookup: CDR1 LNHDA, CDR2 SQIVND (reference sequence). Trimming took 6 bases from V and 0 from J, leaving 12 bases between them. The length of the CDR3 is 14 residues. The CDR3 coding sequence is TGTGCCAGTAGAGTCAGGGGGGCCTCCTACGAGCAGTACTTC. Translating it yields CASRVRGASYEQYF. Variable domain in full (rest from reference TRBV19 and TRBJ2-7): DGGITQSPKYLFRKEGQNVTLSCEQNLNHDAMYWYRQDPGQGLRLIYYSQIVNDFQKGDIAEGYSVSREKKESFPLTVTSAQKNPTAFYLCASRVRGASYEQYFGPGTRLTVT.

The rearrangement joins TRBV29-1 to TRBJ2-5; weak D call: TRBD2 (6 bases). Germline loops: CDR1 SQVTM, CDR2 ANQGSEA. V dropped 6 bases and J dropped 4 bases, with 24 bases sitting between them. This CDR3 spans 16 amino acids. CDR3 in DNA: TGCAGCGTCGCTGTAAGTGGGACTCCAACGGGAGAGACCCAGTACTTC. Translation: CSVAVSGTPTGETQYF. Drawing the rest from reference TRBV29-1 and TRBJ2-5, the complete variable domain is SAVISQKPSRDICQRGTSLTIQCQVDSQVTMMFWYRQQPGQSLTLIATANQGSEATYESGFVIDKFPISRPNLTFSTLTVSNMSPEDSSIYLCSVAVSGTPTGETQYFGPGTRLLVL.

The V and J genes are TRBV10-3 and TRBJ2-7, with D unresolved. The CDR3 sequence is 13 residues long. Germline CDR1 is ENHRY and CDR2 is SYGVKD. The V gene lost 2 bases and the J gene lost 6 bases, with 11 bases spanning the gap. In DNA, the CDR3 is TGTGCCATCAGTGAGATAGCTTCGTCCGAGCAGTACTTC. Its protein product is CAISEIASSEQYF.

The chain employs TRBV4-3 and TRBJ1-1; 8 nucleotides line up with TRBD1. Germline-derived CDR1 and CDR2 are LGHNA and YSLEER. CDR3 size: 16 residues. The V and J ends lost 0 bases and 1 base, in that order; junction bases with no gene match: 4. CDR3 coding DNA: TGCGCCAGCAGCCAAGATCCCGGGACAGGGAACACTGAAGCTTTCTTT. Its translation: CASSQDPGTGNTEAFF.

The chain joins TRBV2 to TRBJ2-1; D uncertain. Germline V CDR1 and CDR2: SNHLY, FYNNEI. CDR3 length equals 17 residues. V was cut by 6 bases and J by 1 base, with 19 bases left in between. This CDR3 is CASSARTLPRSYNEQFF. The CDR3 bases are TGTGCCAGCAGCGCTAGAACGCTCCCCAGGTCCTACAATGAGCAGTTCTTC.

Regarding this clone: Other DNA sequences in this sample translate to the same CDR3. The CDR3 DNA reads as TGTGCCAGCAGCCAAGGAGGGCCCCAGCATTTT. Its translation: CASSQGGPQHF. The J gene is TRBJ1-5, the V gene TRBV3-1 (or the pseudogene TRBV3-2); D is undetermined. CDR3 length: 11 amino acids. Germline CDR1 reads LGHDT; CDR2 reads YNNKEL (reference sequence). The ends were cut back, 1 base at V and 9 bases at J, with 4 bases in the middle.

V gene TRBV4-2 combines with J gene TRBJ2-5; 9 nucleotides align to TRBD2. V lost 2 bases and J lost 5; bases outside the gene matches: 9. This CDR3 spans 16 amino acids. Germline V gives CDR1 LGHNA, CDR2 YNFKEQ. In DNA, the CDR3 is TGTGCCAGCAGCCAAAACCCCGCGGGGGGGCTGGAGACCCAGTACTTC. This encodes CASSQNPAGGLETQYF.

The V and J genes are TRBV18 and TRBJ1-2; TRBD1 matches 9 bases. Germline trimming cut 3 bases from V and 2 bases from J; bases unmatched to any gene: 1. Germline CDR1 and CDR2: KGHSH and LQKENI. The CDR3 totals 14 residues. Written as DNA, the CDR3 is TGTGCCAGCTCACCGGACAGGGGAAACTATGGCTACACCTTC. It translates to CASSPDRGNYGYTF.

The chain has TRBV9 and TRBJ1-5; no clear D. From germline, CDR1 is SGDLS and CDR2 YYNGEE. Trimming left V 4 bases short and J 0 bases short, with 11 bases between. The CDR3 contains 15 residues. The CDR3 DNA follows: TGTGCCAGCAGCCAGGTAGGGAATAGCAATCAGCCCCAGCATTTT. It translates to CASSQVGNSNQPQHF.

CDR3 sequence reads: CASSIGGRPQHF. The CDR3 bases are TGTGCCAGTAGTATCGGGGGGCGGCCCCAGCATTTT. The V call is TRBV19, the J call TRBJ1-5; the D gene is possibly TRBD1 (6 bases). Trimming took 3 bases from V and 9 from J, leaving 9 bases between them. There are 12 residues in the CDR3. Germline CDR1 LNHDA, CDR2 SQIVND (reference sequence).

This sequence joins TRBV12-5 and TRBJ2-5, with D possibly matching TRBD1 (5 bases). The V gene lost 5 bases and the J gene lost 0 bases, with 7 bases spanning the gap. The CDR3 spans 13 residues. Germline values: CDR1 LGHNT, CDR2 FRNRAP. The CDR3 DNA sequence: TGTGCTAGTGGTCCAGGGAACCAAGAGACCCAGTACTTC. This gives the protein CASGPGNQETQYF.

The DNA for the CDR3 is TGTGCCAGCAGCCTTGGGGTGGGTAATTCACCCCTCCACTTT. Amino acid sequence: CASSLGVGNSPLHF. The chain has TRBV7-3 and TRBJ1-6, with D unclear. This CDR3 is 14 amino acids long. The germline gives CDR1 SGHTA, CDR2 FQGTGA. Trimming shortened V by 5 bases and J by 6 bases, and 11 bases separated the two germline ends.

The rearrangement uses TRBV6-2 or TRBV6-3 and TRBJ1-5; 7 bases fit TRBD1. From germline, CDR1 is MNHEY and CDR2 SVGEGT. Trimming cost V 6 bases and J 0 bases; bases outside gene matches: 8. The CDR3 loop spans 16 amino acids. CDR3 sequence (DNA): TGTGCCAGCAGCGTCTACAGGGGTTATAGCAATCAGCCCCAGCATTTT. This translates into CASSVYRGYSNQPQHF.

This clone occurred once. The DNA is omitted, as the CDR3 cannot be located on it reliably, and the CDR3 follows TCRdb's listing. J is TRBJ1-2 and V is TRBV12-3 or TRBV12-4; the DNA was not used to check the table's D call, TRBD1. Ends included, the CDR3 has 11 residues. CDR3 in amino acids: CASSFGTGATF.

This chain links TRBV10-3 with TRBJ1-1; no clear D gene. Between the trimmed V and J ends, which lost 3 bases and 2 bases, there was a span of 13 bases. Per the germline V gene, CDR1 is ENHRY and CDR2 is SYGVKD. The CDR3 contains 15 residues. CDR3: CAISDFGRRNTEAFF. CDR3 bases: TGTGCCATCAGTGACTTCGGCAGGCGAAACACTGAAGCTTTCTTT.

The chain links TRBV19 to TRBJ1-1; D remains ambiguous. V was pared by 4 bases and J by 4 bases, with 25 bases between. The CDR3 extends over 18 amino acids. Germline values: CDR1 LNHDA, CDR2 SQIVND (reference sequence). The CDR3 loop reads CASSKIQIRPYRGTEAFF. The CDR3 DNA is TGTGCCAGTAGTAAGATCCAAATCCGACCGTACCGGGGCACTGAAGCTTTCTTT. Full variable domain (missing parts from reference TRBV19 and TRBJ1-1): DGGITQSPKYLFRKEGQNVTLSCEQNLNHDAMYWYRQDPGQGLRLIYYSQIVNDFQKGDIAEGYSVSREKKESFPLTVTSAQKNPTAFYLCASSKIQIRPYRGTEAFFGQGTRLTVV.

The chain joins TRBV6-1 to TRBJ2-1; 13 nucleotides align to TRBD2. The CDR3 has 16 residues. V dropped 4 bases and J dropped 3; count of bases not matched to a gene: 3. The V gene's germline CDR1 is MNHNS and CDR2 SASEGT. This CDR3 reads CASSGLAGGNYNEQFF. DNA of the CDR3: TGTGCCAGCAGTGGACTAGCGGGGGGAAACTACAATGAGCAGTTCTTC.

This sequence joins TRBV7-3 and TRBJ2-1; D could derive from TRBD1 or TRBD2 (5 bases each). The length of the CDR3 is 15 residues. V was clipped by 2 bases and J by 8 bases, with 16 bases between them. CDR1 and CDR2 from the germline V gene are SGHTA and FQGTGA. The CDR3: CASSLGHNAGHEQFF. The CDR3 coding sequence is TGTGCCAGCAGCTTAGGACACAATGCGGGTCATGAGCAGTTCTTC.

This rearrangement joins TRBV11-2 to TRBJ1-2; D gene ambiguous. The V gene lost 5 bases and the J gene lost 2 bases, with 12 bases spanning the gap. The CDR3 is made up of 14 amino acids. The germline V gene encodes CDR1 SGHAT and CDR2 FQNNGV. The CDR3 DNA is TGTGCCAGCAGCCCGGTGGGCAGCAACTATGGCTACACCTTC. Amino acids: CASSPVGSNYGYTF.

The chain uses TRBV7-2 and TRBJ2-1; TRBD1 is a possible D gene (6 bases). The V end lost 1 base, the J end lost 8 bases, and 9 bases lay between the germline ends. Germline V gene lookup returns CDR1 SGHTA and CDR2 FQGNSA. The CDR3 consists of 13 residues. The CDR3 DNA reads TGTGCCAGCAGCTTAGGCAGGGGCTATGAGCAGTTCTTC. Its protein is CASSLGRGYEQFF.